These 29 T cell receptor beta chains came from one sample sequenced in a study of blood T cell repertoires in COVID-19. Assay used: immunoSEQ multiplex PCR; TCRdb lists only in-frame clones, some missing. The profile shows almost 350,000 clones, around nine tenths of them singletons. Sequenced input: PBMCs or T cells enriched from blood (not recorded which). These receptors all come from a woman under 40 who had been exposed to COVID-19.

This chain links TRBV2 with TRBJ1-2, with 9 positions matching TRBD1. The CDR3 sequence is 14 residues long. The germline CDR1 and CDR2 sequences are SNHLY and FYNNEI. V lost 2 bases and J lost 9; bases outside the gene matches: 7. CDR3 loop: CASSENGQGTRYTF. CDR3 DNA: TGTGCCAGCAGTGAAAATGGACAGGGGACTCGCTACACCTTC.

The genes are TRBV5-4 and TRBJ2-2; 8 positions agree with TRBD2. The germline V gene has CDR1 SGHNT and CDR2 YYREEE (reference sequence). There are 17 residues in the CDR3. After removal of 5 bases from V and 1 base from J, the junction contained 10 bases not matched to a gene. The CDR3 reads CASSRNSGTLNTGELFF. The DNA of the CDR3 is TGTGCCAGCAGTCGGAATAGCGGGACCCTGAACACCGGGGAGCTGTTTTTT.

The table lists this clone with a count of one. CDR3 nucleotide sequence: TGTGCCAGCAGCTCCGACCAAGCGGGGGGATACAATGAGCAGTTCTTC. Translated, it gives CASSSDQAGGYNEQFF. This rearrangement joins TRBV5-4 to TRBJ2-1; 9 nucleotides align to TRBD2. This CDR3 has 16 amino acids. Looked up from germline, CDR1 is SGHNT and CDR2 is YYREEE (reference sequence). The junction had 8 bases not matched to a gene; V was cut back by 3 bases and J by 4 bases.

V is TRBV5-4 and J is TRBJ2-5, with TRBD1 identical over 10 bases. This CDR3 comprises 15 residues. The ends lost 0 bases at V and 5 bases at J; junction bases unmatched: 4. CDR1 is SGHNT, CDR2 YYREEE, per germline (reference sequence). CDR3 sequence: CASSLGGQGEETQYF. CDR3 sequence (DNA): TGTGCCAGCAGCTTGGGCGGACAGGGGGAGGAGACCCAGTACTTC.

V usage is TRBV10-3 and J usage is TRBJ1-5; the match to TRBD1 covers 9 bases. J was trimmed by 9 bases and V by 4 bases; bases with no gene match: 16. Germline V gene sequence: CDR1 ENHRY, CDR2 SYGVKD. The CDR3 consists of 17 residues. The CDR3 bases are TGTGCCATCAGTGCATCCTCGGGAACAGGGGGCGTGGGGCCCCAGCATTTT. Its protein product is CAISASSGTGGVGPQHF.

J is TRBJ2-3 and V is TRBV28; D is perhaps TRBD1 (5 bases). Per germline, CDR1 MDHEN and CDR2 SYDVKM. V dropped 3 bases and J dropped 2 bases, with 15 bases sitting between them. The CDR3 runs 16 residues. CDR3 DNA: TGTGCCAGCAGTTTCCTTCCTCGACAGCACACAGATACGCAGTATTTT. Its protein is CASSFLPRQHTDTQYF.

This chain uses TRBV7-3 with TRBJ2-1, with 9 bases aligning to TRBD2. CDR1 is SGHTA, CDR2 FQGTGA, per germline. The CDR3 covers 14 residues. V shed 2 bases and J 11 bases; nucleotides not matched to a gene: 7. The CDR3 DNA follows: TGTGCCAGCAGCTTATTAGGGGCTAGCGGGAAGCAGTTCTTC. Its translation: CASSLLGASGKQFF.

This rearrangement joins TRBV7-3 to TRBJ2-7; 14 bases are a match to TRBD2. Trimming took 5 bases from V and 6 from J; bases not matched to a gene: 6. The CDR3 is 15 amino acids. Germline assignment: CDR1 SGHTA and CDR2 FQGTGA. CDR3 amino acids: CASSEQGLAGAEQYF. Written as DNA, the CDR3 is TGTGCCAGCAGCGAACAGGGACTAGCGGGAGCCGAGCAGTACTTC.

The chain joins TRBV10-2 to TRBJ2-7, with TRBD2 matching 13 bases. Germline V lookup: CDR1 WSHSY, CDR2 SAAADI. The CDR3 length is 13 residues. The junction had 3 bases not matched to a gene; V was cut back by 9 bases and J by 4 bases. As DNA, the CDR3 is TGCGCCAGTGGACTAGCGGGAGCGTACGAGCAGTACTTC. It codes for CASGLAGAYEQYF.

In this sample, this clone turned up once. This chain links TRBV4-2 with TRBJ2-1; 10 positions agree with TRBD2. Germline V gene data show CDR1 as LGHNA and CDR2 as YNFKEQ. V shed 0 bases and J 5 bases; nucleotides not matched to a gene: 4. This CDR3 contains 16 residues. The CDR3 sequence: CASSQETGTSDNEQFF. DNA for the CDR3: TGTGCCAGCAGCCAAGAGACCGGGACTAGCGACAATGAGCAGTTCTTC.

The genes are TRBV28 and TRBJ1-5; D is perhaps TRBD1 (5 bases). The CDR3 runs 17 residues. Germline lookup yields CDR1 MDHEN and CDR2 SYDVKM. Trimming took off 2 bases at V and 1 base at J, with 15 bases between the two ends. The chain's CDR3 is CASSLPRADVSNQPQHF. The CDR3 nucleotides read TGTGCCAGCAGTTTACCCAGGGCGGACGTGAGCAATCAGCCCCAGCATTTT.

The J gene is TRBJ1-5, the V gene TRBV5-1; D might be TRBD1 (6 bases). Germline V CDR1 and CDR2: SGHRS, YFSETQ. V dropped 4 bases and J dropped 6 bases, with 11 bases sitting between them. This CDR3 has 13 amino acids. The chain's CDR3 is CASSQGQGQPQHF. DNA for the CDR3: TGCGCCAGCAGCCAGGGGCAGGGTCAGCCCCAGCATTTT.

V and J are TRBV14 and TRBJ2-1; 11 bases align to TRBD2. The CDR3 is 18 residues long. Germline trimming cut 2 bases from V and 2 bases from J; bases unmatched to any gene: 8. Germline assignment: CDR1 SGHDN and CDR2 FVKESK. CDR3 nucleotides: TGTGCCAGCAGCCAAAACCCGGCTAGCGGGAGGCCCTACAATGAGCAGTTCTTC. It yields the protein CASSQNPASGRPYNEQFF.

V gene TRBV10-3 combines with J gene TRBJ1-2, with D uncertain. V lost 8 bases and J lost 0, with 10 bases in between. CDR1 and CDR2 (germline): ENHRY, SYGVKD. The CDR3 covers 13 residues. In DNA, the CDR3 is TGTGCCATCGCGGCACTCACTAACTATGGCTACACCTTC. Protein sequence: CAIAALTNYGYTF.

The J gene is TRBJ1-3, the V gene TRBV28; D uncertain. CDR3 length: 14 amino acids. With 3 bases removed from V and 0 bases from J, the gap between germline ends came to 6 bases. The germline V gene encodes CDR1 MDHEN and CDR2 SYDVKM. CDR3 nucleotide sequence: TGTGCCAGCAGTTTTCGGGACTCTGGAAACACCATATATTTT. This codes for CASSFRDSGNTIYF.

The V gene is TRBV5-1, the J gene TRBJ2-5, with 12 positions matching TRBD2. Germline loops: CDR1 SGHRS, CDR2 YFSETQ. V shed 0 bases, J shed 2 bases, and the junction held 8 bases outside the gene matches. This CDR3 is built from 18 residues. In nucleotides, the CDR3 is TGCGCCAGCAGCTTGGGCTCTAGCGGGAGGGCCTTTCAAGAGACCCAGTACTTC. Its translation: CASSLGSSGRAFQETQYF. Full variable domain (remainder filled in from reference TRBV5-1 and TRBJ2-5): KAGVTQTPRYLIKTRGQQVTLSCSPISGHRSVSWYQQTPGQGLQFLFEYFSETQRNKGNFPGRFSGRQFSNSRSEMNVSTLELGDSALYLCASSLGSSGRAFQETQYFGPGTRLLVL.

V gene TRBV5-1 combines with J gene TRBJ2-5, with 8 bases that match TRBD1. Germline CDR1 is SGHRS and CDR2 is YFSETQ. The CDR3 is 14 amino acids. J was trimmed by 1 base and V by 3 bases; bases with no gene match: 2. The CDR3 loop is CASSYGTGQETQYF. The CDR3 DNA follows: TGCGCCAGCAGCTATGGGACAGGCCAAGAGACCCAGTACTTC.

The V gene is TRBV7-6, the J gene TRBJ1-5; no clear D. V was cut by 1 base and J by 8 bases, with 12 bases left in between. There are 14 residues in the CDR3. CDR1 SGHVS and CDR2 FNYEAQ come from the germline V gene. The CDR3 is CASSLGAGGEPQHF. The DNA of the CDR3 is TGTGCCAGCAGCTTAGGGGCGGGAGGAGAGCCCCAGCATTTT.

Here the CDR3 DNA reads TGTGCCAGCAGCTTAGGACAGGGATTCCAAGAGACCCAGTACTTC. This encodes CASSLGQGFQETQYF. The J gene is TRBJ2-5, the V gene TRBV7-9; 7 bases are shared with TRBD1. Trimming took 1 base from V and 1 from J; bases not matched to a gene: 3. The CDR3 has 15 amino acids. Germline CDR1 is SEHNR and CDR2 is FQNEAQ (reference sequence).

The sample holds one count of this clone. The chain combines TRBV7-9 with TRBJ1-3; D remains ambiguous. The CDR3 loop spans 14 amino acids. Germline CDR1 reads SEHNR; CDR2 reads FQNEAQ (reference sequence). Trimming took 3 bases from V and 4 from J, leaving 10 bases between them. DNA for the CDR3: TGTGCCAGCAGCTTCTCCAGGTCCGGAAACACCATATATTTT. It yields the protein CASSFSRSGNTIYF.

This clone has a handful of counts. J is TRBJ1-5 and V is TRBV3-1 (or the pseudogene TRBV3-2), with D possibly TRBD1 on 5 matching bases. The V end lost 0 bases, the J end lost 6 bases, and 12 bases lay between the germline ends. The CDR3 extends over 15 amino acids. The germline gives CDR1 LGHDT, CDR2 YNNKEL (reference sequence). CDR3 loop: CASSQDWGRGQPQHF. Here the CDR3 DNA reads TGTGCCAGCAGCCAAGATTGGGGTAGGGGTCAGCCCCAGCATTTT.

The J gene is TRBJ1-4, the V gene TRBV29-1, with TRBD1 identical over 8 bases. Germline CDR1 is SQVTM and CDR2 is ANQGSEA. This CDR3 has 13 residues. J gave up 10 bases and V 4 bases, and 8 bases lay outside the gene matches. CDR3 region: CSVATDRGGKLFF. The CDR3 nucleotides read TGCAGCGTTGCTACAGACAGGGGAGGAAAACTGTTTTTT.

In its sample, this clone was seen once. The rearrangement uses TRBV10-3 and TRBJ1-1; 7 nucleotides line up with TRBD1. Unmatched junction bases numbered 1, after V lost 3 bases and J lost 3 bases. The CDR3 covers 13 residues. Germline V gives CDR1 ENHRY, CDR2 SYGVKD. This CDR3 reads CAISDRGDTEAFF. The DNA of the CDR3 is TGTGCCATCAGTGACAGGGGGGACACTGAAGCTTTCTTT.

This clone appeared once. The chain carries TRBV18 and TRBJ1-5; D not resolved. From germline, CDR1 is KGHSH and CDR2 LQKENI. This CDR3 is built from 15 residues. Trimming took 2 bases from V and 4 from J, leaving 12 bases between them. CDR3 amino acids: CASSPSGRGNQPQHF. CDR3 coding DNA: TGTGCCAGCTCACCAAGCGGGCGGGGAAATCAGCCCCAGCATTTT.

The chain has TRBV5-8 and TRBJ1-1, with TRBD1 matching over 8 bases. CDR3 length: 14 amino acids. Per germline, CDR1 SGHTS and CDR2 YDEGEE. The V gene end was trimmed by 5 bases and the J gene end by 5 bases; junction bases not matched to a gene: 8. Written as DNA, the CDR3 is TGTGCCAGCAGTTTAGACAGGGGAACGACTGAAGCTTTCTTT. This codes for CASSLDRGTTEAFF.

The CDR3 reads CASSHPTSGSYEQYF. As DNA, the CDR3 is TGTGCCAGCAGCCACCCGACTAGCGGGAGCTACGAGCAGTACTTC. The genes are TRBV4-2 and TRBJ2-7, with 12 bases that match TRBD2. This CDR3 comprises 15 residues. J lost 3 bases, V lost 3 bases, and 3 bases had no gene match. Germline CDR1 is LGHNA and CDR2 is YNFKEQ.

The CDR3 region is CASSLGWTGVGGELFF. The CDR3 DNA sequence: TGTGCCAGCAGTTTAGGTTGGACAGGGGTTGGGGGGGAGCTGTTTTTT. The gene calls are TRBV27 and TRBJ2-2, with 9 bases matching TRBD1. The germline CDR1 and CDR2 sequences are MNHEY and SMNVEV (reference sequence). After removal of 2 bases from V and 8 bases from J, the junction contained 9 bases not matched to a gene. The CDR3 runs to 16 residues.

The chain has TRBV6-5 and TRBJ1-2, with D perhaps matching TRBD1 (5 bases). The CDR3 spans 13 residues. Trimming took 6 bases from V and 4 from J, leaving 12 bases between them. CDR1 MNHEY and CDR2 SVGAGI come from the germline V gene. CDR3 coding DNA: TGTGCCAGCAGGGCCCGGGGGACCTATGGCTACACCTTC. Translating it yields CASRARGTYGYTF.

A few counts support this clone. The CDR3 DNA reads as TGCGCCAGCAGCTTTGCGGGGATCTACGAGCAGTACTTC. Its protein product is CASSFAGIYEQYF. The genes are TRBV5-1 and TRBJ2-7; TRBD2 is a possible D gene (6 bases). CDR1 is SGHRS, CDR2 YFSETQ, per germline. V gave up 2 bases and J gave up 3 bases, with 9 bases separating them. There are 13 residues in the CDR3.